Below are 17 T cell receptor beta chains sequenced from a single sample in a study of blood T cell repertoires in COVID-19. Assay used: immunoSEQ multiplex PCR; TCRdb lists only in-frame clones, some missing. The sample includes 200,000 to 300,000 clones, roughly 84% of them seen just once. Sequences were obtained from peripheral blood. These receptors were collected from a man between 60 and 70 years old with acute or convalescent COVID-19.

The table lists this clone with a few counts. The chain joins TRBV5-4 to TRBJ2-2; no clear D gene. Looked up from germline, CDR1 is SGHNT and CDR2 is YYREEE (reference sequence). Trimming shortened V by 4 bases and J by 6 bases, and 7 bases separated the two germline ends. This CDR3 spans 12 amino acids. This CDR3 reads CASSTVPGELFF. In DNA, the CDR3 is TGTGCCAGCAGCACGGTCCCCGGGGAGCTGTTTTTT.

This chain joins TRBV3-1 (or the pseudogene TRBV3-2) and TRBJ1-3, with a tentative D call TRBD1 (5 bases). The CDR3 has 17 residues. Germline V gene lookup returns CDR1 LGHDT and CDR2 YNNKEL (reference sequence). Trimming removed 2 bases from V and 5 bases from J, with 19 bases in between. CDR3 nucleotides: TGTGCCAGCAGCCAAAGAGGTGACAGCTTCCTCAGAAACACCATATATTTT. Translated, it gives CASSQRGDSFLRNTIYF.

The gene calls are TRBV5-1 and TRBJ2-3; the D gene is possibly TRBD2 (6 bases). The CDR3 runs 15 residues. Looked up from germline, CDR1 is SGHRS and CDR2 is YFSETQ. The germline V and J ends were trimmed by 5 bases and 2 bases, with 15 bases remaining between them. The chain's CDR3 is CASRLAGGVTDTQYF. The CDR3 DNA is TGCGCCAGCAGACTGGCAGGAGGGGTCACAGATACGCAGTATTTT.

There are a few counts of this clone. The chain has TRBV27 and TRBJ2-1; 10 nucleotides line up with TRBD2. The CDR3 runs 15 residues. CDR1 and CDR2 (germline): MNHEY, SMNVEV (reference sequence). With V trimmed by 4 bases and J by 5 bases, 5 bases remained unmatched. The CDR3: CASSYIAGGHNEQFF. CDR3 DNA sequence: TGTGCCAGCAGTTATATAGCGGGGGGTCACAATGAGCAGTTCTTC.

The V and J genes are TRBV5-4 and TRBJ2-3; 13 bases map to TRBD2. Germline-derived CDR1 and CDR2 are SGHNT and YYREEE (reference sequence). The CDR3 length is 18 residues. The V and J ends lost 5 bases and 6 bases, in that order; junction bases with no gene match: 15. The CDR3 spells CASRDGTSGNMVRDTQYF. CDR3 nucleotides: TGTGCCAGCAGGGATGGGACTAGCGGGAATATGGTGCGGGATACGCAGTATTTT.

This clone was observed a single time. CDR3 nucleotide sequence: TGTGCCAGCAGCTTGGAGGGACTAGCGAGGGAGACCCAGTACTTC. Its translation: CASSLEGLARETQYF. The V call is TRBV5-4, the J call TRBJ2-5; TRBD2 matches 10 bases. Germline V CDR1 and CDR2: SGHNT, YYREEE (reference sequence). V shed 0 bases, J shed 5 bases, and the junction held 4 bases outside the gene matches. The CDR3 has 15 residues.

This chain links TRBV5-1 with TRBJ2-5, with TRBD2 identical over 7 bases. The CDR3 consists of 14 residues. V lost 1 base and J lost 5; bases outside the gene matches: 5. CDR1 is SGHRS and CDR2 is YFSETQ in the germline V gene. CDR3 residues: CASSLPGEGETQYF. In nucleotides, the CDR3 is TGCGCCAGCAGCTTGCCGGGGGAGGGGGAGACCCAGTACTTC.

This clone was found once. This rearrangement joins TRBV5-1 to TRBJ1-3; possible D gene TRBD1, 6 bases. V was trimmed by 4 bases and J by 0 bases, leaving 20 bases between them. CDR1 and CDR2 from the germline V gene are SGHRS and YFSETQ. The CDR3 has 18 residues. In DNA, the CDR3 is TGCGCCAGCAGCCCCCAACCGACAGGACCTGACTCTGGAAACACCATATATTTT. Translated, it gives CASSPQPTGPDSGNTIYF.

The CDR3 here is CASSERQRNTEAFF. CDR3 nucleotide sequence: TGTGCCAGCAGTGAGCGACAGCGGAACACTGAAGCTTTCTTT. The V gene is TRBV2, the J gene TRBJ1-1; perhaps TRBD1 as D (5 bases). From germline, CDR1 is SNHLY and CDR2 FYNNEI. The CDR3 length is 14 residues. V lost 3 bases, J lost 1 base, and 9 bases lay in between.

The sample holds a few counts of this clone. V is TRBV11-1 and J is TRBJ2-3, with a tentative D call TRBD1 (5 bases). The germline V and J ends were trimmed by 0 bases and 5 bases, with 15 bases remaining between them. The germline CDR1 and CDR2 sequences are SGHAT and FQDESV (reference sequence). The CDR3 sequence is 16 residues long. The CDR3 loop reads CASSLAWGQRGDTQYF. The CDR3 region has the DNA TGTGCCAGCAGCTTAGCTTGGGGCCAACGCGGAGATACGCAGTATTTT.

The chain combines TRBV2 with TRBJ1-4; possible D gene TRBD1, 5 bases. The germline gives CDR1 SNHLY, CDR2 FYNNEI. The CDR3 totals 13 residues. The V and J ends lost 7 bases and 6 bases respectively, with 12 bases between them. The CDR3 here is CASTRGNDEKLFF. CDR3 DNA sequence: TGTGCCAGCACCCGGGGGAATGATGAAAAACTGTTTTTT.

The rearrangement joins TRBV27 to TRBJ2-5; TRBD2 matches at 10 bases. The CDR3 has 14 amino acids. Germline lookup yields CDR1 MNHEY and CDR2 SMNVEV (reference sequence). The V gene end was trimmed by 4 bases and the J gene end by 5 bases; junction bases not matched to a gene: 4. CDR3: CASSYSGGFETQYF. The CDR3 DNA sequence: TGTGCCAGCAGTTATAGCGGGGGGTTCGAGACCCAGTACTTC.

This rearrangement joins TRBV12-3 or TRBV12-4 to TRBJ1-1; 9 nucleotides line up with TRBD1. This CDR3 is 13 amino acids long. Trimming took 1 base from V and 10 from J; bases not matched to a gene: 4. CDR3 protein: CASSLETGGRAFF. The CDR3 DNA reads TGTGCCAGCAGTTTAGAGACAGGGGGGAGAGCTTTCTTT.

This clone was recorded at least ten times. The gene calls are TRBV10-3 and TRBJ2-3, with TRBD2 matching 9 bases. With 0 bases clipped from V and 2 bases from J, the junction kept 15 bases outside the gene matches. The length of the CDR3 is 20 residues. CDR1 is ENHRY, CDR2 SYGVKD, per germline. The CDR3 loop is CAISESGPRAGGHYTDTQYF. For the CDR3, the DNA is TGTGCCATCAGTGAGTCAGGGCCTCGTGCGGGAGGGCACTACACAGATACGCAGTATTTT.

The rearrangement links TRBV9 to TRBJ2-5; TRBD2 matches at 11 bases. There are 16 residues in the CDR3. The germline CDR1 and CDR2 sequences are SGDLS and YYNGEE. Trimming took 4 bases from V and 1 from J; bases not matched to a gene: 6. CDR3 amino acids: CASSPGLAEAQETQYF. The CDR3 DNA reads as TGTGCCAGCAGCCCGGGACTAGCGGAGGCCCAAGAGACCCAGTACTTC.

This clone was observed a single time. CDR3 sequence (DNA): TGTGCCAGTAGGAGCGGGGGCCTAAGCACAGATACGCAGTATTTT. This sequence encodes CASRSGGLSTDTQYF. This chain uses TRBV19 with TRBJ2-3; 8 bases match TRBD2. Germline CDR1 LNHDA, CDR2 SQIVND (reference sequence). Trimming at V came to 6 bases and at J to 0 bases, leaving 5 bases not matched to a gene. The CDR3 has 15 residues.

The chain carries TRBV5-1 and TRBJ1-2; possible D gene TRBD1, 5 bases. This CDR3 has 14 amino acids. Germline CDR1 and CDR2: SGHRS and YFSETQ. Trimming took 2 bases from V and 8 from J, leaving 16 bases between them. This CDR3 is CASSFYEQGSGYTF. CDR3 DNA: TGCGCCAGCAGCTTCTACGAGCAGGGAAGCGGCTACACCTTC.